A single sample is the source of the 8 T cell receptor beta chains below, sequenced in a study of shared clonotypes between healthy human individuals (dated by TCRdb to 2020 to 2022). Receptors were amplified or captured by the immunoSEQ multiplex PCR assay. TCRdb limited this immuneACCESS table to in-frame rearrangements with V and J called. A share of clones is missing; checked studies link under half to unresolved V genes, and the rest is unexplained. A total of roughly 1 million clones appear in this sample, about three quarters of them only once. 1.4% to 1.5% of the sample goes to the ten largest clones. The sample taken for sequencing was memory CD4+ T cells sorted from blood. In light of the paper, this sample's cell subset or site label describes: CD45RA-negative fraction. These receptors were taken from a man aged 18 to 30 in good health.

Here the CDR3 DNA reads TGCGCCAGCTGCCTAGGGGTGGTAGCGGGCGGCGATGAGCAGTTCTTC. Translation gives CASCLGVVAGGDEQFF. The rearrangement links TRBV5-1 to TRBJ2-1, with TRBD2 matching over 7 bases. This CDR3 has 16 amino acids. Germline V gene data show CDR1 as SGHRS and CDR2 as YFSETQ. With V trimmed by 7 bases and J by 8 bases, 18 bases remained unmatched. The full variable domain, with the rest looked up from reference TRBV5-1 and TRBJ2-1, is KAGVTQTPRYLIKTRGQQVTLSCSPISGHRSVSWYQQTPGQGLQFLFEYFSETQRNKGNFPGRFSGRQFSNSRSEMNVSTLELGDSALYLCASCLGVVAGGDEQFFGPGTRLTVL.

This clone appeared a single time. A read error is likely here: a far larger clone is one base away. Other nucleotide sequences in the sample specify the same CDR3. The chain employs TRBV5-4 and TRBJ1-5; D is ambiguous. The CDR3 loop spans 13 amino acids. Germline CDR1 SGHNT, CDR2 YYREEE (reference sequence). Trimming removed 0 bases at V and 1 base at J, with 2 bases between. CDR3 bases: TGTGCCAGCAGCTTGGGAAGCAATCAGCCCCAGCATTTT. Protein product: CASSLGSNQPQHF.

This chain links TRBV28 with TRBJ1-2; D is undetermined. CDR1 is MDHEN and CDR2 is SYDVKM in the germline V gene. The CDR3 extends over 12 amino acids. Trimming left V 5 bases short and J 3 bases short, with 7 bases between. The chain's CDR3 is CASSPNYYGYTF. The CDR3, as DNA: TGTGCCAGCAGTCCTAACTACTATGGCTACACCTTC.

V is TRBV6-1 and J is TRBJ1-1; D unresolved. Germline V gene sequence: CDR1 MNHNS, CDR2 SASEGT. There are 13 residues in the CDR3. Trimming shortened V by 6 bases and J by 0 bases, and 8 bases separated the two germline ends. CDR3 sequence (DNA): TGTGCCAGCAGGGATAGCCTGAACACTGAAGCTTTCTTT. Its protein is CASRDSLNTEAFF.

This clone appeared once. The V gene is TRBV28, the J gene TRBJ2-5; TRBD1 aligns across 7 bases. Germline lookup yields CDR1 MDHEN and CDR2 SYDVKM. This CDR3 region has 14 residues. The J segment lost 6 bases and the V segment lost 6 bases, leaving 10 bases of the junction unmatched. CDR3: CASSTSSGGQTQYF. The CDR3 DNA reads as TGTGCCAGCAGCACGAGCTCAGGGGGTCAGACCCAGTACTTC.

The rearrangement links TRBV28 to TRBJ2-7; D is unresolved. In germline, CDR1 is MDHEN, CDR2 SYDVKM. Trimming pared 8 bases from V and 0 bases from J, leaving 11 bases between. CDR3 size: 13 residues. CDR3 coding DNA: TGTGCCAGCTACTCCAGGTCCTCCTACGAGCAGTACTTC. Its protein product is CASYSRSSYEQYF.

This clone occurred a few times. The V and J genes are TRBV6-9 and TRBJ1-1, with 9 bases identical to TRBD1. Unmatched junction bases numbered 19, after V lost 6 bases and J lost 5 bases. Germline V CDR1 and CDR2: MNHGY, SVAAGI. CDR3 length equals 18 residues. CDR3 sequence: CASSFSQGQGPRGTEAFF. The CDR3 nucleotides read TGTGCCAGCAGCTTTTCTCAGGGACAGGGCCCGAGAGGGACTGAAGCTTTCTTT.

The chain links TRBV10-3 to TRBJ2-3; 14 bases agree with TRBD2. This CDR3 has 20 residues. The V gene's germline CDR1 is ENHRY and CDR2 SYGVKD. The J segment lost 1 base and the V segment lost 0 bases, leaving 9 bases of the junction unmatched. In DNA form, the CDR3 reads TGTGCCATCAGTGAGTCTACACCGGGACTAGCGGGAGTAGGCACAGATACGCAGTATTTT. Protein product: CAISESTPGLAGVGTDTQYF.